One sample yielded the 29 T cell receptor beta chains listed below, sequenced in a study of technical replicates of blood from a handful of donors. TCRdb's table, derived via immunoSEQ multiplex PCR, lists solely in-frame clones and lacks some. The data contain about 88,000 clones, just under 95% of them singletons. Sequencing input: T cells isolated from PBMCs. Receptors were obtained from a human donor in good health.

The chain combines TRBV15 with TRBJ2-2, with D perhaps matching TRBD1 (5 bases). The V and J ends lost 7 bases and 0 bases respectively, with 9 bases between them. From germline, CDR1 is LNHNV and CDR2 YYDKDF (reference sequence). The CDR3 is made up of 14 amino acids. The CDR3 sequence is CATTDRPNTGELFF. In DNA form, the CDR3 reads TGTGCCACCACCGACAGACCGAACACCGGGGAGCTGTTTTTT.

V is TRBV7-9 and J is TRBJ2-1; the match to TRBD1 covers 9 bases. The V and J ends lost 0 bases and 3 bases, in that order; junction bases with no gene match: 6. CDR1 SEHNR and CDR2 FQNEAQ come from the germline V gene (reference sequence). The CDR3 is 17 residues long. CDR3 sequence reads: CASSLAEGQGLYNEQFF. The CDR3 bases are TGTGCCAGCAGCTTAGCGGAGGGACAGGGCCTCTACAATGAGCAGTTCTTC. The full variable domain, its missing parts supplied by reference TRBV7-9 and TRBJ2-1, is DTGVSQNPRHKITKRGQNVTFRCDPISEHNRLYWYRQTLGQGPEFLTYFQNEAQLEKSRLLSDRFSAERPKGSFSTLEIQRTEQGDSAMYLCASSLAEGQGLYNEQFFGPGTRLTVL.

This rearrangement joins TRBV19 to TRBJ2-7; TRBD1 matches 9 bases. Losses at the gene ends were 10 bases for V and 4 bases for J; bases not matched to a gene: 5. The germline gives CDR1 LNHDA, CDR2 SQIVND (reference sequence). The CDR3 runs to 12 residues. The DNA for the CDR3 is TGTGCCACCGGGACAGGGATTTACGAGCAGTACTTC. Its protein product is CATGTGIYEQYF.

The V call is TRBV13, the J call TRBJ1-2; D uncertain. Germline V gene sequence: CDR1 PRHDT, CDR2 FYEKMQ (reference sequence). This CDR3 has 15 amino acids. V was pared by 6 bases and J by 4 bases, with 18 bases between. The CDR3 is CASSPAGSKPYGYTF. Written as DNA, the CDR3 is TGTGCCAGCAGTCCCGCGGGGAGTAAACCCTATGGCTACACCTTC.

The rearrangement uses TRBV4-1 and TRBJ2-5, with 12 bases lining up with TRBD2. V was pared by 0 bases and J by 4 bases, with 3 bases of the junction left unmatched. CDR1 MGHRA and CDR2 YSYEKL come from the germline V gene. The CDR3 consists of 16 residues. Here the CDR3 DNA reads TGCGCCAGCAGCCAAGATCCGGGACTAGCGGGAGAGACCCAGTACTTC. Amino acid sequence: CASSQDPGLAGETQYF.

This chain joins TRBV27 and TRBJ1-1; maybe TRBD1 (5 bases). V lost 4 bases, J lost 4 bases, and 10 bases lay in between. The germline V gene encodes CDR1 MNHEY and CDR2 SMNVEV (reference sequence). CDR3 length: 13 amino acids. CDR3 sequence reads: CASSSPGSTEAFF. The CDR3 DNA reads as TGTGCCAGCAGTTCCCCAGGGTCCACTGAAGCTTTCTTT.

V and J are TRBV9 and TRBJ1-3; D is perhaps TRBD1 (5 bases). The CDR3 length is 15 residues. Trimming removed 3 bases at V and 0 bases at J, with 10 bases between. The germline V gene encodes CDR1 SGDLS and CDR2 YYNGEE. The CDR3 protein is CASSAERGSGNTIYF. The CDR3 DNA is TGTGCCAGCAGCGCAGAAAGGGGCTCTGGAAACACCATATATTTT.

V gene TRBV2 combines with J gene TRBJ1-1; D is unclear. Looked up from germline, CDR1 is SNHLY and CDR2 is FYNNEI. V lost 7 bases to trimming and J lost 3 bases, with 15 bases between them. The CDR3 has 14 amino acids. The CDR3 DNA reads TGTGCCAGCATTCTAGATACTATAGACACTGAAGCTTTCTTT. Its translation: CASILDTIDTEAFF.

The chain has TRBV19 and TRBJ2-7; D gene ambiguous. Looked up from germline, CDR1 is LNHDA and CDR2 is SQIVND (reference sequence). Trimming took 5 bases from V and 5 from J, leaving 19 bases between them. The CDR3 is made up of 15 amino acids. The CDR3 sequence: CASSLSLSGMNEQYF. The CDR3 coding sequence is TGTGCCAGTAGTCTCTCCCTGTCAGGAATGAACGAGCAGTACTTC.

The chain couples TRBV11-3 to TRBJ2-3; 10 bases match TRBD1. The CDR3 length is 14 residues. CDR1 is SGHNT, CDR2 YENEEA, per germline. Germline trimming cut 5 bases from V and 11 bases from J; bases unmatched to any gene: 10. The DNA of the CDR3 is TGTGCCAGCAGCGATGGACAGGGGGGCTCCAGGCAGTATTTT. Its translation is CASSDGQGGSRQYF. Drawing the rest from reference TRBV11-3 and TRBJ2-3, the complete variable domain is EAGVVQSPRYKIIEKKQPVAFWCNPISGHNTLYWYLQNLGQGPELLIRYENEEAVDDSQLPKDRFSAERLKGVDSTLKIQPAELGDSAVYLCASSDGQGGSRQYFGPGTRLTVL.

The chain couples TRBV5-1 to TRBJ2-7, with TRBD1 matching over 10 bases. The CDR3 contains 16 residues. The germline V gene encodes CDR1 SGHRS and CDR2 YFSETQ. J lost 7 bases, V lost 0 bases, and 10 bases had no gene match. This CDR3 reads CASSLGGTGAAWEQYF. As DNA, the CDR3 is TGCGCCAGCAGCTTGGGGGGGACAGGGGCCGCCTGGGAGCAGTACTTC.

This chain connects TRBV4-1 to TRBJ2-7, with 10 bases identical to TRBD2. CDR3 length equals 19 residues. Per the germline V gene, CDR1 is MGHRA and CDR2 is YSYEKL. V trimming: 1 base; J trimming: 2 bases; junction bases outside the gene matches: 14. The CDR3 DNA is TGCGCCAGCAGCCAAGTGTCGCCTAGCGGGAGAAGCTCTCCCTACGAGCAGTACTTC. It yields the protein CASSQVSPSGRSSPYEQYF.

The rearrangement uses TRBV15 and TRBJ2-3; TRBD2 matches at 8 bases. Germline V gene lookup returns CDR1 LNHNV and CDR2 YYDKDF (reference sequence). V lost 1 base to trimming and J lost 0 bases; unmatched junction nucleotides: 9. The CDR3 loop spans 18 amino acids. The DNA for the CDR3 is TGTGCCACCAGCAGAGGGGGCGGCGGGGGGTATAGCACAGATACGCAGTATTTT. Translation gives CATSRGGGGGYSTDTQYF.

The V and J genes are TRBV5-8 and TRBJ2-5; no clear D gene. Trimming removed 9 bases from V and 5 bases from J, with 17 bases in between. CDR3 length: 13 amino acids. Germline-derived CDR1 and CDR2 are SGHTS and YDEGEE. This CDR3 is CATKPRLRETQYF. CDR3 bases: TGTGCCACCAAACCCCGACTGCGGGAGACCCAGTACTTC.

This clone was seen once. The chain uses TRBV7-9 and TRBJ2-3; 7 bases are a match to TRBD2. The CDR3 extends over 16 amino acids. Germline CDR1 is SEHNR and CDR2 is FQNEAQ (reference sequence). V lost 1 base to trimming and J lost 5 bases; unmatched junction nucleotides: 9. CDR3 bases: TGTGCCAGCAGCTTAGGGCCTAGCGGAACAATAGATACGCAGTATTTT. It specifies CASSLGPSGTIDTQYF.

The chain links TRBV16 to TRBJ2-7; possible D gene TRBD2, 6 bases. The CDR3 is made up of 17 amino acids. Trimming cost V 2 bases and J 0 bases, with 17 bases left between them. Germline CDR1 is KGHSY and CDR2 is FQNENV. CDR3 DNA sequence: TGTGCCAGCAGCCAAGGGTGGGTAGCGGCCGACTCCTACGAGCAGTACTTC. It encodes CASSQGWVAADSYEQYF.

The CDR3 region has the DNA TGCGCCAGCAGCTTGGATACACAGGGGGGGGTCAGGAACATTCAGTACTTC. Translated, it gives CASSLDTQGGVRNIQYF. The chain carries TRBV5-1 and TRBJ2-4; TRBD1 might be the D (8 bases). V gave up 0 bases and J gave up 7 bases, with 20 bases separating them. This CDR3 contains 17 residues. CDR1 SGHRS and CDR2 YFSETQ come from the germline V gene.

The chain recombines TRBV5-1 with TRBJ2-3; 8 bases line up with TRBD2. Germline lookup yields CDR1 SGHRS and CDR2 YFSETQ. The CDR3 consists of 15 residues. V lost 4 bases and J lost 4; bases outside the gene matches: 8. CDR3 sequence: CASSQAGGEADTQYF. The CDR3 nucleotides read TGCGCCAGCAGCCAGGCGGGGGGAGAGGCAGATACGCAGTATTTT.

The CDR3 loop is CASSVGLAGGTYEQYF. CDR3 coding DNA: TGTGCCAGCAGCGTAGGACTAGCGGGGGGTACCTACGAGCAGTACTTC. J is TRBJ2-7 and V is TRBV9; 13 bases agree with TRBD2. The CDR3 is 16 residues long. After removal of 0 bases from V and 2 bases from J, the junction contained 2 bases not matched to a gene. Germline loops: CDR1 SGDLS, CDR2 YYNGEE. The whole variable domain, filled in from reference TRBV9 and TRBJ2-7, reads DSGVTQTPKHLITATGQRVTLRCSPRSGDLSVYWYQQSLDQGLQFLIQYYNGEERAKGNILERFSAQQFPDLHSELNLSSLELGDSALYFCASSVGLAGGTYEQYFGPGTRLTVT.

The J gene is TRBJ2-7, the V gene TRBV27; D might be TRBD1 (5 bases). CDR3 length equals 13 residues. Germline CDR1 and CDR2: MNHEY and SMNVEV (reference sequence). The V and J ends lost 3 bases and 3 bases respectively, with 9 bases between them. DNA of the CDR3: TGTGCCAGCAGTTTTAGTCAGGGCTACGAGCAGTACTTC. Translated, it gives CASSFSQGYEQYF.

V is TRBV11-3 and J is TRBJ2-1, with 7 bases matching TRBD2. The CDR3 spans 13 residues. Trimming took 6 bases from V and 8 from J; bases not matched to a gene: 7. The germline CDR1 and CDR2 sequences are SGHNT and YENEEA. The CDR3 sequence: CASSSTSSYEQFF. DNA of the CDR3: TGTGCCAGCAGTTCGACTAGCAGCTATGAGCAGTTCTTC.

The CDR3 here is CAISETSGSTDTQYF. The CDR3 nucleotides are TGTGCCATCAGTGAGACTAGCGGGAGCACAGATACGCAGTATTTT. The V gene is TRBV10-3, the J gene TRBJ2-3; 9 bases line up with TRBD2. CDR3 length: 15 residues. Per germline, CDR1 ENHRY and CDR2 SYGVKD. V gave up 2 bases and J gave up 0 bases; unmatched junction bases: 0.

This chain links TRBV6-5 with TRBJ2-3, with D maybe TRBD2 (5 bases). The V gene lost 5 bases and the J gene lost 3 bases, with 15 bases spanning the gap. The germline gives CDR1 MNHEY, CDR2 SVGAGI. This CDR3 spans 15 amino acids. CDR3 sequence reads: CASSGEPGTTDTQYF. In nucleotides, the CDR3 is TGTGCCAGCAGTGGGGAACCGGGAACTACAGATACGCAGTATTTT.

The V call is TRBV4-1, the J call TRBJ1-1; D remains ambiguous. The V end was cut by 1 base, the J end by 0 bases, with 6 bases between. The CDR3 consists of 14 residues. Germline CDR1 reads MGHRA; CDR2 reads YSYEKL. CDR3 sequence: CASSQVRLNTEAFF. The DNA for the CDR3 is TGCGCCAGCAGCCAAGTACGGTTGAACACTGAAGCTTTCTTT.

The CDR3 here is CASSIRPGDEQFF. CDR3 sequence (DNA): TGTGCCAGTAGTATAAGGCCCGGGGATGAGCAGTTCTTC. The V call is TRBV19, the J call TRBJ2-1; weak D call: TRBD2 (5 bases). With 2 bases removed from V and 8 bases from J, the gap between germline ends came to 10 bases. CDR3 length: 13 amino acids. CDR1 and CDR2 from the germline V gene are LNHDA and SQIVND (reference sequence).

The V gene is TRBV25-1, the J gene TRBJ2-7; 9 bases map to TRBD2. V was clipped by 2 bases and J by 4 bases; unmatched bases: 3. CDR3 length equals 14 residues. In germline, CDR1 is MGHDK, CDR2 SYGVNS. This CDR3 reads CASSEEAGGYEQYF. The CDR3 DNA sequence: TGTGCCAGCAGTGAAGAGGCGGGAGGGTACGAGCAGTACTTC.

This clone was counted once. This chain uses TRBV11-2 with TRBJ2-2; D call uncertain. V lost 5 bases and J lost 5, with 15 bases in between. CDR3 size: 15 residues. The germline gives CDR1 SGHAT, CDR2 FQNNGV. The CDR3 sequence: CASSDTTVTTGELFF. The CDR3 bases are TGTGCCAGCAGCGACACGACGGTGACGACCGGGGAGCTGTTTTTT.

The chain couples TRBV2 to TRBJ1-4, with D possibly being TRBD1 (5 bases). Germline V gene sequence: CDR1 SNHLY, CDR2 FYNNEI. V was clipped by 2 bases and J by 1 base, with 17 bases between them. The CDR3 consists of 18 residues. CDR3 in amino acids: CASSESNIRTRTNEKLFF. CDR3 DNA sequence: TGTGCCAGCAGTGAATCGAACATCAGGACAAGAACTAATGAAAAACTGTTTTTT.

The chain combines TRBV6-5 with TRBJ2-7; tentative D call: TRBD1 (6 bases). V gave up 5 bases and J gave up 4 bases, with 15 bases separating them. CDR1 is MNHEY and CDR2 is SVGAGI in the germline V gene. The CDR3 length is 14 residues. CDR3 amino acids: CASSRYRVGYEQYF. The CDR3 coding sequence is TGTGCCAGCAGTCGTTACAGGGTGGGTTACGAGCAGTACTTC.